This record looks at one TCR beta chain sequence and its context. Its target is not known. The sample is drawn from a study of CD8+ T cells in alopecia areata. Across the whole study: Tofacitinib ran for 6 to 18 months before 6 months off drug. Study-level findings and limits: Compared with normal scalp, lesional scalp had higher clonality and more expanded CD8+ clones.

Germline V CDR1 and CDR2: SGDLS, YYNGEE. CDR3 length: 16 residues. V lost 3 bases and J lost 1; bases outside the gene matches: 8. The sequencing template was cDNA reverse transcribed from extracted RNA. Repertoires were generated with immunoSEQ multiplex PCR, while TCRdb's copy carries only in-frame clones and drops some. The sample records about 180,000 clones, about 60% being singletons. This rearrangement joins TRBV9 to TRBJ2-5; 8 bases are a match to TRBD2. This sequence originates from a human donor with alopecia areata. The source material was CD4+ T cells sorted from blood, sampled at week 0. In nucleotides, the CDR3 is TGTGCCAGCAGCGAAGGGGGTAGCGGGACCCAAGAGACCCAGTACTTC. Its translation is CASSEGGSGTQETQYF.